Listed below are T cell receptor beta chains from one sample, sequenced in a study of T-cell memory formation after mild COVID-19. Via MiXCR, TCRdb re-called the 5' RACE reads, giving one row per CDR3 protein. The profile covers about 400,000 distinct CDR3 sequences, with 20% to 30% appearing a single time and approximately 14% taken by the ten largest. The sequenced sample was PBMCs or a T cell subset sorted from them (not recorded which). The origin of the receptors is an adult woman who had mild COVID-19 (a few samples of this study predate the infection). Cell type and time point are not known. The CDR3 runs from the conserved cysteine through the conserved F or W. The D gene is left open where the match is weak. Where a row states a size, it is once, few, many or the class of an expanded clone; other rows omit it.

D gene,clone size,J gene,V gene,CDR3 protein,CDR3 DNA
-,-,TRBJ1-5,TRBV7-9,CASSGGGSSNQPQHF,TGTGCCAGCAGCGGCGGGGGTAGCAGCAATCAGCCCCAGCATTTT
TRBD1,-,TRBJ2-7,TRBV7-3,CASSSGQVGAEQYF,TGTGCCAGCAGCTCGGGACAGGTCGGGGCCGAGCAGTACTTC
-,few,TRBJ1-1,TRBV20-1,CSARRGNTEAFF,TGCAGTGCTAGAAGGGGAAACACTGAAGCTTTCTTT
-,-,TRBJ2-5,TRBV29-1,CSVEDMQGRETQYF,TGCAGCGTTGAAGATATGCAGGGAAGAGAGACCCAGTACTTC
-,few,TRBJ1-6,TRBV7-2,CASSSPGAPLHF,TGTGCCAGCAGCTCCCCGGGGGCACCCCTCCACTTT
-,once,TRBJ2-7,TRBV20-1,CSAGTGEQYF,TGCAGTGCTGGGACCGGCGAGCAGTACTTC
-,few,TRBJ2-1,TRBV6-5,CASSYLPRNEQFF,TGTGCCAGCAGTTACCTCCCCCGCAATGAGCAGTTCTTC
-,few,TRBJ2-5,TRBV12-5,CASGSEYQETQYF,TGTGCTAGTGGTTCCGAGTATCAAGAGACCCAGTACTTC
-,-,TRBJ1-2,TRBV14,CASSQVQINYGYTF,TGTGCCAGCAGCCAAGTACAGATTAACTATGGCTACACCTTC
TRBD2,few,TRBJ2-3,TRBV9,CASSGSGSYTDTQYF,TGTGCCAGCAGCGGTAGCGGGAGTTACACAGATACGCAGTATTTT
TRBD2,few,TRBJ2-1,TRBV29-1,CSVETTSGAFPQYNEQFF,TGCAGCGTTGAAACGACTAGCGGGGCCTTTCCCCAATACAATGAGCAGTTCTTC
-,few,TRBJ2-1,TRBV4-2,CASTAGNEQFF,TGTGCCAGCACGGCGGGCAATGAGCAGTTCTTC
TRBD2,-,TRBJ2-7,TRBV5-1,CASSLGLAGGAYEQYF,TGCGCCAGCAGCTTGGGACTAGCTGGCGGGGCCTACGAGCAGTACTTC
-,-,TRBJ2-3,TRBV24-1,CATSDFGGGSTDTQYF,TGTGCCACCAGTGATTTCGGCGGGGGCAGCACAGATACGCAGTATTTT
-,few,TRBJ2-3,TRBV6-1,CASPHRETDTQYF,TGTGCCAGCCCCCATCGGGAGACAGATACGCAGTATTTT
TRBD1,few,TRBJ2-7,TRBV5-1,CASSKGQASSYEQYF,TGCGCCAGCAGCAAAGGACAGGCGAGCTCCTACGAGCAGTACTTC
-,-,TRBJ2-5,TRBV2,CARSGGTFQETQYF,TGTGCCAGGTCCGGAGGGACCTTCCAAGAGACCCAGTACTTC
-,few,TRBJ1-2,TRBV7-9,CASSQASSYGYTF,TGTGCCAGCAGCCAAGCCTCAAGCTATGGCTACACCTTC
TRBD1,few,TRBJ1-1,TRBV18,CASSPDRVGLTEAFF,TGTGCCAGCTCACCCGACAGGGTGGGTTTAACTGAAGCTTTCTTT
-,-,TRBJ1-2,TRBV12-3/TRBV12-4,CASTGGAYYGYTF,TGTGCCAGCACCGGGGGGGCCTACTATGGCTACACCTTC
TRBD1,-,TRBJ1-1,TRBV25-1,CASSVRTGPVNTEAFF,TGTGCCAGCAGTGTTCGGACAGGGCCAGTGAACACTGAAGCTTTCTTT
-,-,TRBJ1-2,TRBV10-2,CASRRDTTNYGYTF,TGCGCCAGCAGGCGGGACACGACTAACTATGGCTACACCTTC
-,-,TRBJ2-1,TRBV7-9,CASRADLSYNEQFF,TGTGCCAGCAGGGCGGACCTTTCCTACAATGAGCAGTTCTTC
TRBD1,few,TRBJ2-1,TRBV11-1,CASSRQGAHNEQFF,TGTGCCAGCAGCCGACAGGGGGCCCACAATGAGCAGTTCTTC
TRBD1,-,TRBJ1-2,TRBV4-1,CASSQDPGQGIYGYTF,TGCGCCAGCAGCCAAGATCCGGGACAGGGGATCTATGGCTACACCTTC
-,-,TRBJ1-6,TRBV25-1,CASTRSSSADSPLHF,TGTGCCAGCACTCGTAGCTCCTCAGCGGATTCACCCCTCCACTTT
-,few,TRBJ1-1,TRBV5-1,CASGEQGSTEAFF,TGCGCCAGCGGGGAACAGGGTTCGACTGAAGCTTTCTTT
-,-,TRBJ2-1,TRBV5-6,CASRLQGSYNEQFF,TGTGCCAGCAGACTACAAGGCTCCTACAATGAGCAGTTCTTC
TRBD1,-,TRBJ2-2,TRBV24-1,CATRAGTGDTGELFF,TGTGCCACCAGAGCCGGGACAGGAGACACCGGGGAGCTGTTTTTT
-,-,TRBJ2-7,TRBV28,CASSQTALGIYEQYF,TGTGCCAGCAGTCAGACCGCACTAGGGATCTACGAGCAGTACTTC
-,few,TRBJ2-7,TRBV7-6,CASSLSGWTGAYEQYF,TGTGCCAGCAGCTTATCTGGTTGGACTGGGGCCTACGAGCAGTACTTC
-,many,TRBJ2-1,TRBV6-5,CASGSSYNEQFF,TGTGCCAGCGGGAGCTCCTACAATGAGCAGTTCTTC
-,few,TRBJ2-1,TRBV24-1,CATVGKRNEQFF,TGTGCCACCGTTGGCAAAAGGAATGAGCAGTTCTTC
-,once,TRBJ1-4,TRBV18,CASSPPQDGNEKLFF,TGTGCCAGCTCACCACCCCAAGACGGTAATGAAAAACTGTTTTTT
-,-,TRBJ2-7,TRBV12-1,CASKQGLAAYEQYF,TGTGCCAGCAAGCAGGGACTAGCGGCCTACGAGCAGTACTTC
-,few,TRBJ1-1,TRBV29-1,CSAPNGGETEAFF,TGCAGCGCCCCAAATGGGGGGGAAACTGAAGCTTTCTTT
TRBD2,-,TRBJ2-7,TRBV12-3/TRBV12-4,CASSFGERLAGGQYF,TGTGCCAGCAGTTTCGGTGAGAGGCTAGCGGGAGGGCAGTACTTC
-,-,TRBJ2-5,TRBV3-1,CASSQGGVAVETQYF,TGTGCCAGCAGCCAAGGGGGAGTGGCAGTCGAGACCCAGTACTTC
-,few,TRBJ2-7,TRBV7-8,CASSPPPGGGQDEQYF,TGTGCCAGCAGCCCCCCGCCCGGCGGGGGCCAAGACGAGCAGTACTTC